One and the same sample provided the 5 T cell receptor beta chains below, sequenced in a study of siplizumab effects on memory and regulatory T cells. Only in-frame clones appear in the TCRdb table, and some are missing; sequencing was by immunoSEQ multiplex PCR. The sample has more than 85,000 clones, about 90% seen once. The specimen was CD4+ T cells sorted from blood. Receptor source: a human donor in good health. Some clones in this sample may be carry-over from other donors' samples.

The CDR3 protein is CASSGGLAGRYEQYF. In DNA, the CDR3 is TGTGCCAGCAGCGGGGGACTAGCGGGACGATACGAGCAGTACTTC. The J gene is TRBJ2-7, the V gene TRBV11-3, with 13 bases fitting TRBD2. V was clipped by 5 bases and J by 4 bases; unmatched bases: 5. CDR1 SGHNT and CDR2 YENEEA come from the germline V gene. The CDR3 length is 15 residues.

V usage is TRBV5-4 and J usage is TRBJ1-1, with D unresolved. CDR3 length equals 15 residues. CDR1 is SGHNT, CDR2 YYREEE, per germline (reference sequence). Trimming cost V 2 bases and J 0 bases, with 11 bases left between them. CDR3 bases: TGTGCCAGCAGCTTCGTAGACCGGCTGAACACTGAAGCTTTCTTT. Its translation: CASSFVDRLNTEAFF.

The chain uses TRBV5-1 and TRBJ1-1; D unclear. Looked up from germline, CDR1 is SGHRS and CDR2 is YFSETQ. The CDR3 spans 14 residues. V lost 5 bases and J 1 base, leaving 12 bases between the germline ends. The CDR3 protein is CASSPAWGNTEAFF. CDR3 nucleotide sequence: TGCGCCAGCAGTCCGGCCTGGGGGAACACTGAAGCTTTCTTT.

This clone was seen only once. V usage is TRBV6-1 and J usage is TRBJ2-7, with 9 bases lining up with TRBD2. The V gene's germline CDR1 is MNHNS and CDR2 SASEGT. Losses at the gene ends were 4 bases for V and 3 bases for J; bases not matched to a gene: 4. The CDR3 contains 14 residues. The CDR3 reads CASSAAGGHYEQYF. For the CDR3, the DNA is TGTGCCAGCAGTGCTGCGGGAGGGCACTACGAGCAGTACTTC.

A remark on this clone: The junction does not match germline at one end; this may be a read error. Here the CDR3 reads CASSLTGGSTGELFF. The CDR3 region has the DNA TGTGCTAGCAGCTTGACAGGGGGATCCACCGGGGAGCTGTTTTTT. V gene TRBV7-7 combines with J gene TRBJ2-2, with 9 bases that match TRBD1. CDR3 length equals 15 residues. Germline CDR1 and CDR2: SSHAT and FNYEAQ (reference sequence).